The rows below give T cell receptor beta chains drawn from one sample of a study of T cell responses to AZD1222 COVID-19 vaccine. Repertoires were generated with immunoSEQ multiplex PCR, while TCRdb's copy carries only in-frame clones and drops some. Found here are more than 95,000 clones, about 89% of them singletons; the top ten hold less than 30%. This specimen was peripheral blood, taken on day 0 of AZD1222 vaccination. These receptors came from an adult in good health. Each CDR3 is given without its conserved first and last residue. Fields, in order: CDR3 protein, V gene, D gene, J gene. The D gene is left open where the match is weak.

ASSHMGHPNGYT | TRBV7-9 | . | TRBJ1-2
ASSLGLGNSPLH | TRBV3-1/TRBV3-2 | . | TRBJ1-6
ATSDSVGPSYNEQF | TRBV24-1 | . | TRBJ2-1
ASSRQGPSYFSNQPQH | TRBV6-6 | TRBD1 | TRBJ1-5
ASSIDYKNPQH | TRBV19 | . | TRBJ1-5
ASSRESYGYT | TRBV6-5 | . | TRBJ1-2
ASSINIPTFPNEQF | TRBV11-2 | . | TRBJ2-1
SVAGLGGNEKLF | TRBV29-1 | . | TRBJ1-4
SARGVVAQY | TRBV20-1 | . | TRBJ2-5
ASNGRVGNQPQH | TRBV19 | . | TRBJ1-5
ASSLRNTEAF | TRBV12-3/TRBV12-4 | . | TRBJ1-1
ASSEGRGSPLH | TRBV19 | . | TRBJ1-6
SRGVTEAF | TRBV29-1 | . | TRBJ1-1
ASSEFGQRNEQF | TRBV25-1 | . | TRBJ2-1
ATANGRNQPQH | TRBV15 | . | TRBJ1-5
SASGGGGAGTEAF | TRBV20-1 | TRBD1 | TRBJ1-1
ASSVGGRGYNSPLH | TRBV9 | . | TRBJ1-6
ASSLTGGTDTQY | TRBV7-9 | . | TRBJ2-3
ASSHLNAGTDTQY | TRBV3-1/TRBV3-2 | . | TRBJ2-3
ASSPPGVGDYGYT | TRBV18 | . | TRBJ1-2
ASSQSPGTNYGYT | TRBV4-3 | . | TRBJ1-2
ASTPFQENTEAF | TRBV7-2 | . | TRBJ1-1
ASSPGAGPQH | TRBV3-1/TRBV3-2 | . | TRBJ1-5
ASSENWNYGYT | TRBV2 | . | TRBJ1-2
ASSLLETQY | TRBV18 | . | TRBJ2-5
ASSEGGTGGFYGYT | TRBV6-1 | TRBD1 | TRBJ1-2